This is a list of T cell receptor beta chains from one sample in a study of T cell responses to AZD1222 COVID-19 vaccine. TCRdb's copy holds only in-frame clones and misses some; the assay was immunoSEQ multiplex PCR. The sample has 95,000 to 150,000 clones; around 91% are singletons. This specimen consisted of peripheral blood, obtained on day 0 of AZD1222 vaccination. All receptors come from an adult in good health. Both conserved end residues are trimmed from each CDR3.

j_gene	v_gene	CDR3aa
TRBJ2-1	TRBV30	AWTGTSGSYNEQF
TRBJ1-1	TRBV6-5	ASSPKQGSTEAF
TRBJ1-1	TRBV5-5	ASSTGTLRNTEAF
TRBJ2-1	TRBV9	ASSPALEARRRNEQF
TRBJ1-2	TRBV3-1/TRBV3-2	ASSLTSNYGYT
TRBJ2-1	TRBV7-8	ASSPASGGNEQF
TRBJ1-5	TRBV30	AWSVGTSTNQPQH
TRBJ1-6	TRBV28	ASSLNKAPLH
TRBJ2-3	TRBV9	ASSVGGRESTDTQY
TRBJ2-6	TRBV18	ASSPTGPSSGANVLT
TRBJ2-6	TRBV27	ASSLLPSGSGANVLT
TRBJ2-1	TRBV6-1	ASSDVGPYNEQF
TRBJ1-2	TRBV2	ASTPGQGAGGYT
TRBJ1-4	TRBV5-4	ASSLERVGKLF
TRBJ2-1	TRBV19	ASSIGGVFSYNEQF
TRBJ1-2	TRBV30	AWGRDNYGYT
TRBJ1-2	TRBV7-9	ASSLATDT
TRBJ2-4	TRBV7-2	ASSPRLLAKNIQY
TRBJ1-1	TRBV9	ARSGRGGRNTEAF
TRBJ1-1	TRBV11-3	ASSPTTGERNTEAF
TRBJ1-2	TRBV6-2/TRBV6-3	ASSYSPAGKNFNYGYT
TRBJ1-1	TRBV7-3	ASSFGANTEAF
TRBJ2-1	TRBV6-6	ASSRPYNEQF
TRBJ2-5	TRBV21-1	ASSSGQGPEETQY
TRBJ2-3	TRBV6-2/TRBV6-3	ASSTYLRTGSTNTQY
TRBJ1-1	TRBV12-5	ASGLRGNTEAF
TRBJ1-2	TRBV28	ASSSGTGGGRGYT
TRBJ1-5	TRBV6-2/TRBV6-3	ASSARGQPQH
TRBJ1-2	TRBV3-1/TRBV3-2	ASSQVGSGDYGYT
TRBJ1-2	TRBV30	ASFVPPGYLQGDYGYT
TRBJ2-1	TRBV9	ASSATGTDYNEQF
TRBJ2-1	TRBV4-3	ASSQAWPTNEQF
TRBJ2-2	TRBV10-3	AIRRGLANTGELF
TRBJ1-5	TRBV3-1/TRBV3-2	ASSQFSPRHGGNQPQH
TRBJ1-5	TRBV7-2	ASSLDSQPQH
TRBJ2-3	TRBV18	ASSPPTDTQY
TRBJ1-6	TRBV7-3	ASSLTGINSPLH
TRBJ1-6	TRBV2	ASRSRQGFSSPLH
TRBJ1-6	TRBV6-5	ASSYSVLMGNSPLH
TRBJ1-2	TRBV4-1	ASSQELRVPAPYGYT
TRBJ1-4	TRBV10-1	ASSSGGSNEKLF